This T cell receptor beta chain emerged from a study of cytomegalovirus exposure and HLA in healthy donors listed by TCRdb under 2017. Context from the whole study: A later analysis indicated that the 90 to 150 validation repertoires were generated on the platform also employed for the 670 or so repertoires of the first cohort. A separate validation cohort of about 110 different subjects was used in addition to the 666-subject first cohort. The study aimed to test whether signatures of past pathogen exposure could be identified by cataloging public T cell receptors. The study combined high-throughput TCR immunosequencing, statistical association of individual TCRs with disease status, and machine learning to predict cytomegalovirus infection status. The study at large found these results: A later analysis had no HLA typing for the validation cohort, so co-occurrence there was scored across all 130 or so repertoires. The classifier was reported to diagnose cytomegalovirus status with high specificity and sensitivity in both the original cohort and the validation cohort. It was suggested by the authors that the approach could potentially be generalized to other disease states and immunological phenotypes. Three of the identified cytomegalovirus-associated TCR beta chains were confirmed in vitro to be specific for cytomegalovirus antigens. Most TCR sequences were observed very rarely across donors, whereas some public TCRs were present in many individuals. In a later analysis, TCRs clustered in the first cohort were found to also tend to co-occur in the roughly 130 validation repertoires, with over 90% of cluster scores above 0. The study gave a list of 150 to 200 TCR beta chains associated with cytomegalovirus.

The trim is 5 bases for V and 0 bases for J, with a gap of 12 bases between the germline ends. CDR1 and CDR2 are drawn from the germline V gene: SGDLS, YYNGEE. Spanning cysteine to phenylalanine, the CDR3 consists of 15 amino acids. Solely the CDR3 DNA is kept, with 45 bases framed from the first base. Separate from the roughly 700-subject first cohort, the validation cohort of more than 90 subjects was the group to which the donors belonged. A word on this clone: No antigen is known for it. No quality values exist for individual bases; no much larger clone is one base distant.

Libraries were made using the immunoSEQ multiplex PCR assay. The source study handled its data this way. A statistical classification framework was developed to diagnose cytomegalovirus status using the catalog of TCR beta chain sequences. Here the immuneACCESS table is served through TCRdb, limited to in-frame sequences with V and J called. Missing clones are a known gap in these copies; in checked studies unresolved V genes cover under half, and the rest lacks a known reason. V, J and clone size derive from that table, while D and trimming were established from the DNA sequence. The sample has fewer than 250,000 clones on record, just under 90% of them singletons. The ten largest clones represent around 3% of the sample.

The chain links TRBV9 with TRBJ1-5, and the D gene may be TRBD1, 6 bases matching. This TCR was sampled from a man aged 18 to 29 in good health and CMV-seronegative. Sequences were obtained from PBMCs. The nucleotides are TGTGCCAGCAGTGAAACAGGGTCTAGCAATCAGCCCCAGCATTTT. Translated, this is CASSETGSSNQPQHF.